The text below deals with one TCR beta chain. Its matching antigen is unknown. These data are taken from a study of cytomegalovirus exposure and HLA in healthy donors. TCRdb keeps only in-frame clones here, not all; method: immunoSEQ multiplex PCR. The profile shows more than 250,000 clones, approximately 86% of them singletons. This CDR3 is built from 14 residues. Trimming stripped 5 bases from V and 0 bases from J, with 8 bases between. Germline-derived CDR1 and CDR2 are LNHNV and YYDKDF (reference sequence). Study-wide results and caveats: The study designated 164 TCR beta chains cytomegalovirus-associated. A few CMV-associated chains proved CMV antigen-specific in vitro.

The rearrangement uses TRBV15 and TRBJ1-5; maybe TRBD1 (6 bases). The TCR sequence derives from a woman aged 25 to 39 in good health and CMV-seropositive. The sequenced sample was PBMCs. The CDR3 DNA reads as TGTGCCACCAGCGACAGGTATAGCAATCAGCCCCAGCATTTT. It codes for CATSDRYSNQPQHF.